This TCR beta chain was profiled in a study of shared clonotypes between healthy human individuals. Sequenced by immunoSEQ multiplex PCR; TCRdb stores in-frame clones only, minus some. The repertoire has approximately 2,000,000 clones, around 95% of them found once; the top ten carry 1.5% to 2%. Naive CD8 populations comprised CD45RO-negative cells positively selected for CCR7, excluding terminally differentiated effector memory CD45RA+ cells. Trimming left V 3 bases short and J 0 bases short, with 15 bases between. The CDR3 has 16 residues. CDR1 is MGHRA and CDR2 is YSYEKL in the germline V gene. The rearrangement joins TRBV4-1 to TRBJ2-7, with D maybe TRBD1 (6 bases). The sequence was obtained from a young man in good health. Some clones in this sample may be carry-over from other donors' samples. The sequencing sample was made of naive CD8+ T cells from PBMCs. The CDR3: CASSHRPGHYSYEQYF. The CDR3 region has the DNA TGCGCCAGCAGCCATCGTCCGGGACACTACTCCTACGAGCAGTACTTC.